Included here is one T cell receptor beta chain sequence, with context. Its specificity is unknown. This sample was taken from a study of brain T cells in children with intractable seizures. The study, taken as a whole, reports: Patients' HCMV serostatus was unknown; virus specificity rests on CDR3 similarity alone. Clones missing pre-surgery may reflect undersampling of that blood sample.

Clones were read by immunoSEQ multiplex PCR, and TCRdb kept only the in-frame ones, dropping some. The top ten hold roughly 0.4% of the sample, which has 55,000 to 80,000 clones, 90% to 97% seen once. The CDR3 totals 13 residues. The V gene end was trimmed by 4 bases and the J gene end by 10 bases; junction bases not matched to a gene: 9. The germline V gene has CDR1 SQVTM and CDR2 ANQGSEA. Only cases whose brain tissue showed the highest T cell transcript signatures were sequenced. Pre-surgery treatment included at least one anti-epileptic drug. The sequences come from peripheral blood, collected at surgery. This TCR was sampled from a boy in the first two years of life with focal cortical dysplasia and intractable seizures. The J gene is TRBJ1-2, the V gene TRBV29-1, with 10 positions matching TRBD1. In DNA, the CDR3 is TGCAGCGTTGCAACGGGACAGGGGCTCGACTACACCTTC. It codes for CSVATGQGLDYTF.